The sequence of this T cell receptor (beta chain) was determined in a study of blood T cell repertoires in COVID-19. Study in general: COVID-19 samples, acute and convalescent, were from the United States, Italy and Spain. Sources were T cells, B-cell-depleted T cells, or PBMCs; the material itself was cDNA or gDNA.

Original processing methods: Quantification of nucleated cells was approximated via reference gene primer amplification. Libraries were prepared by immunoSEQ multiplex PCR; TCRdb keeps only in-frame clonotypes and omits some of them. Clone size and V and J calls were adopted from that table, with D and trimming inferred from the DNA. The sample comprises around 210,000 clones, 84% of which are singletons, and 13% rests with the top ten. Germline loops: CDR1 MNHEY, CDR2 SMNVEV (reference sequence). The germline V and J ends were trimmed by 7 bases and 2 bases, with 15 bases remaining between them. The CDR3 runs to 14 residues.

The receptor comes from a human donor in a cohort sampled during active COVID-19. The sequencing sample was made of peripheral blood. V is TRBV27 and J is TRBJ2-7; a possible D gene is TRBD1 (5 bases). This chain's CDR3 is CASTTAPGTYEQYF. Written as DNA, the CDR3 is TGTGCCAGCACCACCGCCCCAGGGACCTACGAGCAGTACTTC.